This T cell receptor beta chain was sequenced during a study of cytomegalovirus exposure and HLA in healthy donors. About this clone itself: Its antigen is unknown.

CDR1 SGDLS and CDR2 YYNGEE come from the germline V gene. There are 13 residues in the CDR3. The V end lost 4 bases, the J end lost 5 bases, and 12 bases lay between the germline ends. Findings of the study overall: There was a cluster of highly shared sequence variants that was likely a sequencing artifact. CMV serostatus was the sole immune exposure data available.

The PCR was carried out with 60 Vbeta primers and 13 Jbeta primers. Sequencing was performed with immunoSEQ multiplex PCR; in TCRdb, only in-frame clones are kept and a portion is missing. This sample has roughly 140,000 clones, with over 60% found just once. The chain carries TRBV9 and TRBJ2-5, with D tentatively TRBD2 (6 bases). The sequencing input was PBMCs. The clonotype comes from a man aged 35-49 years in good health and CMV-seronegative. In nucleotides, the CDR3 is TGTGCCAGCAGCTCCTCGGCGGGGGAGACCCAGTACTTC. Amino acids: CASSSSAGETQYF. Based on the CDR3 plus reference TRBV9 and TRBJ2-5, the full variable domain is DSGVTQTPKHLITATGQRVTLRCSPRSGDLSVYWYQQSLDQGLQFLIQYYNGEERAKGNILERFSAQQFPDLHSELNLSSLELGDSALYFCASSSSAGETQYFGPGTRLLVL.